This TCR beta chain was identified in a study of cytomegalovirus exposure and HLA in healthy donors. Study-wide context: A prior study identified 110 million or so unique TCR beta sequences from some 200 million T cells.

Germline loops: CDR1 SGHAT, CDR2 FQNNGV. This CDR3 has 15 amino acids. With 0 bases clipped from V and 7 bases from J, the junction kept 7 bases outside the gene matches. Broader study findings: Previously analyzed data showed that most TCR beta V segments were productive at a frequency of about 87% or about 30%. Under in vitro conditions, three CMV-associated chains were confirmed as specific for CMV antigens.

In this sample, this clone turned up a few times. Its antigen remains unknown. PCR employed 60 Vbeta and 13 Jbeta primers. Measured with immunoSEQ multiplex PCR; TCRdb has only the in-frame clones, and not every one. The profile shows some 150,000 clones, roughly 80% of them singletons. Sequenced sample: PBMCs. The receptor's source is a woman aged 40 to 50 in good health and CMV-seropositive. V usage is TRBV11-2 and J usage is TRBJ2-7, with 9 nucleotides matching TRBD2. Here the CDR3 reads CASSLEGGGAEEQYF. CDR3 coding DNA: TGTGCCAGCAGCTTAGAGGGCGGGGGGGCCGAAGAGCAGTACTTC.